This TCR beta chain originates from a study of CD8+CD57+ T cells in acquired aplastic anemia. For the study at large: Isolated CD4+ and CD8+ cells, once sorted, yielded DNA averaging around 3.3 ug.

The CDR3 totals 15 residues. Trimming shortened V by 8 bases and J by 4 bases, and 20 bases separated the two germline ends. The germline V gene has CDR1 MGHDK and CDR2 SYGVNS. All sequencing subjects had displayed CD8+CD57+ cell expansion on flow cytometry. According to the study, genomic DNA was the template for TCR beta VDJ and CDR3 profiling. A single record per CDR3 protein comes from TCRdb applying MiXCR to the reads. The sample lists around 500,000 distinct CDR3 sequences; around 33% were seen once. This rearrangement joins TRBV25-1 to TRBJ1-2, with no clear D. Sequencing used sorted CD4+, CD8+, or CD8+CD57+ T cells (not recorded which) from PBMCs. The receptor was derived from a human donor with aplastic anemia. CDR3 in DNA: TGTGCCAGCGGAAACCTCGGGGAGACCTTCTATGGCTACACCTTC. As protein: CASGNLGETFYGYTF.